This TCR beta chain was recovered during a study of blood T cell repertoires in COVID-19 (TCRdb year 2020). At the level of the whole study: The collaborator samples originated in the United States, Italy and Spain and spanned the acute and convalescent phases of COVID-19. The material from the prospective study consisted of cDNA or gDNA derived from T cells, B-cell-depleted T cells, or PBMCs. Deeply sampled blood TCRbeta repertoires from subjects exposed to, actively infected with, or recovered from COVID-19 were included in the dataset. The repertoires were released in a freely available public database intended as a resource for research on the immune response to SARS-CoV-2. The samples were drawn from two sources: the first 160 participants of the ongoing ImmuneRACE study, and over 1,000 subjects contributed by 6 global collaborators. The sample metadata nearly always contained a de-identified subject ID, COVID-19 status, age in years and sex. Where HLA class I and class II types were available, the types were taken from metadata supplied by the sample provider, not from assay-based typing. Here is what the overall study found, with its caveats: The quantity of clinical and demographic metadata differed by source and by participant and was supplied without curation.

Of note for this clone: Its target antigen remains unknown. No much larger clone is present one base from it, and per-base qualities are unavailable.

Taken from the germline V gene (reference sequence), the CDR1 and CDR2 loops are MNHEY and SMNVEV. CDR3 length: 14 amino acids, cysteine to phenylalanine. Of all the DNA, just the CDR3 is kept, 42 bases in frame from base 1. Ends trimmed: V by 6 bases, J by 9 bases; bases unmatched to a gene: 6. TCRbeta CDR3 regions were amplified from genomic DNA using the immunoSEQ Assay, a bias-controlled multiplex PCR. As for the authors' bioinformatics: Nucleated cell counts per sample were estimated from amplification of reference gene primers within the assay. Sequence reads were collapsed and filtered to measure the absolute abundance of every unique TCRbeta CDR3 rearrangement. Productive Simpson clonality was computed per sample as the square root of Simpson's diversity index over productive rearrangements. Imported from immuneACCESS, the table was reduced by TCRdb to in-frame sequences with V and J called. These copies leave out some clones; in studies compared against another copy, an unresolved V gene accounts for under half, and the cause of the remainder is not known. That table furnishes V, J and clone size, whereas the DNA furnished D and trimming. The sample table contains a few hundred thousand clones; only one count was recorded for around 85% of them. The ten biggest clones cover 0.87% of the sample.

In Seattle, one collaborating source enrolled patients while the infection was active and tracked those patients longitudinally over the course of disease. Whole blood was collected in K2EDTA tubes by collaborating institutions according to the institutions' own protocols. For TCRbeta analysis, collaborator samples were shipped as frozen whole blood, as isolated PBMCs, or as DNA extracted from either sample type. The sequence came from a human donor with COVID-19, enrolled during active disease. The donor label of this sample is uncertain. The receptor chain draws on TRBV27 and TRBJ1-6, and TRBD1 matches 9 of the central bases. The source material was peripheral blood. The DNA reads TGTGCCAGCAGCTCCGGGGACAGGGTTTCACCCCTCCACTTT. Translation gives CASSSGDRVSPLHF.